Shown below are 12 T cell receptor beta chains from a single sample sequenced in a study of blood T cell repertoires in COVID-19. Libraries were prepared by immunoSEQ multiplex PCR; TCRdb keeps only in-frame clonotypes and omits some of them. The sample has more than 200,000 clones, approximately 89% seen once. The sequencing input was peripheral blood. All receptors derive from a woman aged 25 to 39 with COVID-19, enrolled during active disease.

This clone was seen once. The rearrangement links TRBV3-1 (or the pseudogene TRBV3-2) to TRBJ1-6; D is possibly TRBD1 (6 bases). Germline V lookup: CDR1 LGHDT, CDR2 YNNKEL (reference sequence). The CDR3 has 15 residues. Between the trimmed V and J ends, which lost 4 bases and 7 bases, there was a span of 14 bases. CDR3 sequence: CASSRAVQGNSPLHF. The CDR3 region has the DNA TGTGCCAGCAGCCGTGCGGTACAGGGAAATTCACCCCTCCACTTT.

V usage is TRBV29-1 and J usage is TRBJ2-7, with TRBD2 matching 8 bases. Per germline, CDR1 SQVTM and CDR2 ANQGSEA. The CDR3 is 15 amino acids. J lost 5 bases, V lost 7 bases, and 16 bases had no gene match. CDR3 sequence (DNA): TGCAGCGCCAAGGCCGGCGGGGGGACCCTTAACGAGCAGTACTTC. Its translation: CSAKAGGGTLNEQYF.

This clone was picked up one time. This chain uses TRBV7-8 with TRBJ2-7, with 10 bases fitting TRBD1. Germline V gene data show CDR1 as SGHVS and CDR2 as FQNEAQ. CDR3 length: 14 residues. The ends lost 5 bases at V and 6 bases at J; junction bases unmatched: 7. DNA of the CDR3: TGTGCCAGCAGCAAAACCCGGACAGGGGGCGAGCAGTACGTC. This codes for CASSKTRTGGEQYV.

The chain uses TRBV2 and TRBJ2-3, with a weak D call TRBD2 (5 bases). The CDR3 has 12 amino acids. Looked up from germline, CDR1 is SNHLY and CDR2 is FYNNEI. Trimming took off 7 bases at V and 4 bases at J, with 9 bases between the two ends. This CDR3 reads CASMRVPDTQYF. As DNA, the CDR3 is TGTGCCAGCATGAGGGTCCCAGATACGCAGTATTTT.

CDR3 sequence: CASSPSGGSSTDTQYF. CDR3 bases: TGCGCCAGCAGCCCTAGCGGGGGGTCTAGCACAGATACGCAGTATTTT. The chain employs TRBV5-1 and TRBJ2-3; 11 positions agree with TRBD2. From germline, CDR1 is SGHRS and CDR2 YFSETQ. V lost 4 bases, J lost 0 bases, and 4 bases stayed unmatched. The CDR3 is 16 residues long.

V usage is TRBV27 and J usage is TRBJ2-1, with D possibly matching TRBD1 (5 bases). This CDR3 region has 14 residues. CDR1 is MNHEY and CDR2 is SMNVEV in the germline V gene (reference sequence). The V end lost 1 base, the J end lost 5 bases, and 9 bases lay between the germline ends. CDR3 nucleotides: TGTGCCAGCAGTTTATACACAGGCCACAATGAGCAGTTCTTC. This sequence encodes CASSLYTGHNEQFF.

The V gene is TRBV5-1, the J gene TRBJ1-2, with 10 bases aligning to TRBD1. Germline assignment: CDR1 SGHRS and CDR2 YFSETQ. CDR3 length: 14 residues. The V segment lost 7 bases and the J segment 5 bases; nucleotides outside the gene matches: 8. CDR3 nucleotide sequence: TGCGCCAGCGGCCTCGAGGGACAGGGGTATGGCTACACCTTC. Translated: CASGLEGQGYGYTF.

The J gene is TRBJ1-1, the V gene TRBV6-1; the D is unclear. Trimming took off 0 bases at V and 6 bases at J, with 11 bases between the two ends. Germline CDR1 and CDR2: MNHNS and SASEGT. This CDR3 is built from 14 residues. CDR3 coding DNA: TGTGCCAGCAGTGAAGCCGGAGGGAGCGCTGAAGCTTTCTTT. Its protein is CASSEAGGSAEAFF.

The chain recombines TRBV30 with TRBJ1-5; TRBD1 is a possible D gene (5 bases). Trimming stripped 4 bases from V and 2 bases from J, with 12 bases between. Germline V gene data show CDR1 as GTSNPN and CDR2 as SVGIG (reference sequence). The CDR3 totals 14 residues. The DNA for the CDR3 is TGTGCCTGGACGGGGGGGTCGGGCAATCAGCCCCAGCATTTT. Encoded protein: CAWTGGSGNQPQHF.

As DNA, the CDR3 is TGTGCCAGCAGTTACTCGCGGCTAGCGGGGGGCACCCAGTACTTC. This translates into CASSYSRLAGGTQYF. The J gene is TRBJ2-5, the V gene TRBV6-2 or TRBV6-3, with 11 bases fitting TRBD2. From germline, CDR1 is MNHEY and CDR2 SVGEGT. J was trimmed by 8 bases and V by 0 bases; bases with no gene match: 5. The CDR3 is 15 amino acids.

This clone has just one count. The chain combines TRBV10-1 with TRBJ2-3, with 13 bases aligning to TRBD2. In germline, CDR1 is WNHNN, CDR2 SYGVQD (reference sequence). V trimming: 3 bases; J trimming: 2 bases; junction bases outside the gene matches: 2. The CDR3 spans 16 residues. This chain's CDR3 is CASSEGTSGTTDTQYF. CDR3 coding DNA: TGCGCCAGCAGTGAAGGGACTAGCGGGACCACAGATACGCAGTATTTT.

This chain connects TRBV6-2 or TRBV6-3 to TRBJ1-2; D possibly corresponds to TRBD1 (5 bases). V was cut by 4 bases and J by 6 bases, with 9 bases left in between. CDR1 and CDR2 from the germline V gene are MNHEY and SVGEGT. This CDR3 is 12 amino acids long. The CDR3 reads CASSSTGDGYTF. The DNA for the CDR3 is TGTGCCAGCAGTTCAACAGGTGATGGCTACACCTTC.